These 30 T cell receptor beta chains came from one sample sequenced in a study of immune heterogeneity within non-small cell lung tumors. Multiplex PCR relied on 32 V and 13 J primers to amplify TCR beta CDR3. TCRdb redid the calling of the multiplex PCR reads with MiXCR, one entry per CDR3 protein. The sample gives about 2,500 distinct CDR3 sequences, about 24% of which show up once; just under 20% is in the top ten. The authors used around 640 ng of bulk tumor genomic DNA per sample as template. During surgery, several far-apart biopsies were obtained from every primary tumor. Before undergoing curative surgery, patients had newly diagnosed non-small cell lung cancer that was untreated. The sample consisted of lung tumor tissue. The receptors originated from a man between 60 and 75 years old with non-small cell lung cancer.

The V call is TRBV24-1, the J call TRBJ2-5; 9 bases fit TRBD1. Germline CDR1 and CDR2: KGHDR and SFDVKD. The CDR3 extends over 16 amino acids. V lost 7 bases and J lost 2; bases outside the gene matches: 10. As DNA, the CDR3 is TGTGCCACCAGGGGCGGAGGACAGGGGTCGCAAGAGACCCAGTACTTC. Translated: CATRGGGQGSQETQYF.

This chain links TRBV7-6 with TRBJ2-1, with D perhaps TRBD1 (6 bases). V was pared by 4 bases and J by 3 bases, with 13 bases between. The CDR3 spans 15 residues. Germline lookup yields CDR1 SGHVS and CDR2 FNYEAQ. The CDR3, as DNA: TGTGCCAGCAGCTCCGGATCGACAGGCTACAATGAGCAGTTCTTC. Translation gives CASSSGSTGYNEQFF.

This clonotype was seen only a few times. One base away lies a much larger clone, so this may be a sequencing read error. The chain's CDR3 is CASSQGNYEQYF. The CDR3 nucleotides are TGTGCCAGCAGTCAAGGCAACTACGAGCAGTACTTC. V is TRBV28 and J is TRBJ2-7; D gene unclear. Trimming left V 5 bases short and J 3 bases short, with 8 bases between. Germline V gene sequence: CDR1 MDHEN, CDR2 SYDVKM. This CDR3 has 12 residues.

Turning to this clonotype: A much larger clone lies a single base off, so this may be a read error. The genes are TRBV4-2 and TRBJ1-5; tentative D call: TRBD1 (5 bases). CDR3 length: 16 amino acids. Germline-derived CDR1 and CDR2 are LGHNA and YNFKEQ. Trimming removed 6 bases from V and 6 bases from J, with 21 bases in between. This chain's CDR3 is CASRQKVEGLGQPQHF. The CDR3, as DNA: TGTGCCAGCAGACAAAAAGTTGAGGGGCTGGGTCAGCCCCAGCATTTT.

Judged by abundance, this clonotype is large. The J gene is TRBJ1-6, the V gene TRBV6-1, with D unresolved. Germline V lookup: CDR1 MNHNS, CDR2 SASEGT. This CDR3 is built from 17 residues. V lost 4 bases and J lost 4, with 17 bases in between. The CDR3: CASSADPTPRYNSPLHF. Here the CDR3 DNA reads TGTGCCAGCAGTGCCGACCCAACGCCAAGATATAATTCACCCCTCCACTTT.

This clonotype has just one count. This may be a read error, as it is one base from a much larger clone. The chain carries TRBV5-1 and TRBJ2-1; D is possibly TRBD2 (6 bases). CDR1 is SGHRS and CDR2 is YFSETQ in the germline V gene. CDR3 length: 15 residues. With 4 bases removed from V and 8 bases from J, the gap between germline ends came to 19 bases. CDR3: CASSLRPPGAHEQFF. In DNA, the CDR3 is TGCGCCAGCAGCCTACGACCTCCGGGAGCCCATGAGCAGTTCTTC.

Comment on this clonotype: Mismatch with germline at one junction end may stem from a read error. The chain employs TRBV28 and TRBJ2-7; possible D gene TRBD2, 6 bases. CDR1 is MDHEN and CDR2 is SYDVKM in the germline V gene. The CDR3 has 12 residues. CDR3 residues: CDSSLTVAAATF. The CDR3, as DNA: TGTGACAGCAGCTTAACAGTAGCGGCAGCTACGTTC.

This clonotype is categorized as medium-sized. The chain recombines TRBV29-1 with TRBJ2-3; D is undetermined. The CDR3 is made up of 12 amino acids. Germline values: CDR1 SQVTM, CDR2 ANQGSEA. V lost 1 base, J lost 6 bases, and 8 bases lay in between. CDR3 protein: CSVEVSGDTQYF. The CDR3 DNA follows: TGCAGCGTTGAAGTTAGTGGCGATACGCAGTATTTT.

A word on this clonotype: Being one base from a much bigger clone, this may be a read error. The V gene is TRBV5-6, the J gene TRBJ2-7; no firm D call. The ends were cut back, 2 bases at V and 0 bases at J, with 12 bases in the middle. CDR1 and CDR2 (germline): SGHDT, YYEEEE. The CDR3 runs to 15 residues. The CDR3 region is CASSFSPYSSYEQYF. Here the CDR3 DNA reads TGTGCCAGCAGCTTCTCGCCATATAGCTCCTACGAGCAGTACTTC.

On this clonotype itself: This CDR3 is missing its conserved last phenylalanine or tryptophan, likely due to a read error. The chain joins TRBV27 to TRBJ2-7; the D call may be TRBD1 or TRBD2 (5 bases each). The V gene's germline CDR1 is MNHEY and CDR2 SMNVEV (reference sequence). This CDR3 comprises 13 residues. The V end was cut by 11 bases, the J end by 3 bases, with 17 bases between. The CDR3: CASRRDGYYEQYL. The DNA of the CDR3 is TGTGCCTCCCGCCGGGACGGTTACTACGAGCAGTACCTC.

In regard to this clonotype: At one end the junction does not follow the germline gene, possibly because of a read error. The chain recombines TRBV24-1 with TRBJ1-5; D might be TRBD1 (5 bases). Germline loops: CDR1 KGHDR, CDR2 SFDVKD. The CDR3 contains 15 residues. The CDR3 is CTTSEGHGAGQPQHF. The CDR3 DNA reads TGTACCACCAGTGAAGGACATGGGGCGGGTCAGCCCCAGCATTTT.

This clonotype was seen only a few times. The CDR3 region is CASSFIYSGGWTQYF. The CDR3, as DNA: TGTGCCAGCAGCTTTATCTACTCGGGTGGGTGGACCCAGTACTTC. The rearrangement uses TRBV5-6 and TRBJ2-5, with unresolved D. The CDR3 covers 15 residues. The ends were cut back, 2 bases at V and 7 bases at J, with 18 bases in the middle. Germline CDR1 SGHDT, CDR2 YYEEEE.

By frequency in the sample, this clonotype is medium-sized. V gene TRBV28 combines with J gene TRBJ2-7, with D tentatively TRBD1 (5 bases). Trimming removed 2 bases at V and 5 bases at J, with 16 bases between. Germline loops: CDR1 MDHEN, CDR2 SYDVKM. The CDR3 spans 15 residues. CDR3 amino acids: CASSLDLAGLDEQYF. The CDR3 DNA follows: TGTGCCAGCAGTTTAGATTTGGCAGGGTTAGACGAGCAGTACTTC. The entire variable domain, with the rest obtained from reference TRBV28 and TRBJ2-7, is as follows: DVKVTQSSRYLVKRTGEKVFLECVQDMDHENMFWYRQDPGLGLRLIYFSYDVKMKEKGDIPEGYSVSREKKERFSLILESASTNQTSMYLCASSLDLAGLDEQYFGPGTRLTVT.

By proportion, this clonotype is medium-sized. J is TRBJ1-2 and V is TRBV20-1, with 7 bases fitting TRBD1. The ends lost 0 bases at V and 3 bases at J; junction bases unmatched: 4. CDR1 and CDR2 from the germline V gene are DFQATT and SNEGSKA (reference sequence). The CDR3 loop spans 14 amino acids. CDR3 protein: CSARDDRDYYGYTF. As DNA, the CDR3 is TGCAGTGCTAGAGATGACAGGGATTACTATGGCTACACCTTC.

This clonotype is medium-sized in the sample. The V and J genes are TRBV11-2 and TRBJ2-1; the D gene could be TRBD1 or TRBD2 (7 bases each). This CDR3 has 16 amino acids. Per the germline V gene, CDR1 is SGHAT and CDR2 is FQNNGV. Trimming cost V 3 bases and J 9 bases, with 21 bases left between them. CDR3 DNA: TGTGCCAGCAGCTTGACAGTGGCAGGGGGGGGTGGTGAGCAGTTCTTC. Protein sequence: CASSLTVAGGGGEQFF.

The J gene is TRBJ2-1, the V gene TRBV5-7, with D tentatively TRBD2 (5 bases). TRBV5-7 falls under the ORF class, with uncertain function. The ends were cut back, 9 bases at V and 3 bases at J, with 22 bases in the middle. The CDR3 is 16 amino acids. CDR3 DNA sequence: TGTGCCACCAACTTGTGTGTGGGAGACGGCTACAATGAGCAGTTCTTC. Translating gives CATNLCVGDGYNEQFF.

By sample share, this clonotype is medium-sized (0.01 to 0.1%). The chain has TRBV6-1 and TRBJ2-5; D remains unclear. V lost 6 bases to trimming and J lost 1 base, with 9 bases between them. Germline V lookup: CDR1 MNHNS, CDR2 SASEGT. The CDR3 is 13 amino acids. This chain's CDR3 is CASREIFQETQYF. The CDR3 DNA sequence: TGTGCCAGCAGGGAGATCTTCCAAGAGACCCAGTACTTC.

This clonotype ranks as medium-sized. The chain couples TRBV5-4 to TRBJ2-7, with 10 positions matching TRBD1. The CDR3 sequence is 16 residues long. Germline CDR1 and CDR2: SGHNT and YYREEE (reference sequence). The V gene end was trimmed by 1 base and the J gene end by 3 bases; junction bases not matched to a gene: 7. The DNA of the CDR3 is TGTGCCAGCAGCTTGAATTTTAGGGACAGGGGCTACGAGCAGTACTTC. This gives the protein CASSLNFRDRGYEQYF.

Regarding this clonotype: A read error is possible here, since a much larger clone lies one base away. The chain recombines TRBV5-1 with TRBJ2-3; D call uncertain. The ends were cut back, 4 bases at V and 7 bases at J, with 7 bases in the middle. Germline CDR1 is SGHRS and CDR2 is YFSETQ. The length of the CDR3 is 11 residues. As DNA, the CDR3 is TGCGCCAGCAGCGCCCAATATACGCAGTATTTT. Residues: CASSAQYTQYF.

This clonotype is judged medium-sized (0.01 to 0.1%). The rearrangement joins TRBV5-5 to TRBJ2-2; 7 positions agree with TRBD1. The CDR3 sequence is 16 residues long. With V trimmed by 0 bases and J by 5 bases, 7 bases remained unmatched. Germline CDR1 SGHKS, CDR2 YYEKEE (reference sequence). The CDR3 nucleotides are TGTGCCAGCAGCTTGGCAGACAGGGTTGGGACCGGGGAGCTGTTTTTT. This encodes CASSLADRVGTGELFF.

Remarks on this clonotype: A much larger clone sits a single nucleotide away, making a read error possible. This chain connects TRBV20-1 to TRBJ2-7, with a weak D call TRBD1 (6 bases). Germline V gene data show CDR1 as DFQATT and CDR2 as SNEGSKA (reference sequence). This CDR3 has 13 residues. The CDR3 nucleotides are TGCAGTGCCAAGGCAGGGGCTCTCTACGATCAGTACTTC. Translated: CSAKAGALYDQYF.

By frequency in the sample, this clonotype is medium-sized. The chain combines TRBV7-9 with TRBJ1-2; D remains ambiguous. The germline CDR1 and CDR2 sequences are SEHNR and FQNEAQ (reference sequence). Trimming cost V 1 base and J 4 bases, with 7 bases left between them. The CDR3 runs 13 residues. The CDR3 spells CASSLGASYGYTF. CDR3 nucleotides: TGTGCCAGCAGCTTAGGAGCAAGCTATGGCTACACCTTC.

Sample share makes this clonotype medium-sized. The chain carries TRBV14 and TRBJ1-4, with a tentative D call TRBD1 (6 bases). The CDR3 length is 14 residues. Trimming took 4 bases from V and 8 from J, leaving 14 bases between them. The germline gives CDR1 SGHDN, CDR2 FVKESK. In DNA form, the CDR3 reads TGTGCCAGCAGCCTCAGGGGTATCAACGAAAAACTGTTTTTT. As protein: CASSLRGINEKLFF.

This clonotype is labeled as medium-sized. In DNA, the CDR3 is TGTGCCAGCAGCCCACCCAGGGACAGAGACAATGAGCAGTTCTTC. It codes for CASSPPRDRDNEQFF. This chain links TRBV7-8 with TRBJ2-1; 7 positions match TRBD1. CDR1 and CDR2 (germline): SGHVS, FQNEAQ. This CDR3 is 15 amino acids long. Trimming at V came to 5 bases and at J to 5 bases, leaving 9 bases not matched to a gene.

This clonotype is medium-sized in the sample. The V call is TRBV20-1, the J call TRBJ2-5; 15 nucleotides align to TRBD2. The V gene's germline CDR1 is DFQATT and CDR2 SNEGSKA (reference sequence). V shed 5 bases and J 4 bases; nucleotides not matched to a gene: 5. The CDR3 is 15 amino acids. CDR3 residues: CSAHGLAGGLETQYF. CDR3 nucleotide sequence: TGCAGTGCTCATGGACTAGCGGGAGGGTTAGAGACCCAGTACTTC.

Notes on this clonotype: This may arise from a read error, as a much more abundant clone is one base away. The V call is TRBV20-1, the J call TRBJ2-1; D unresolved. Germline values: CDR1 DFQATT, CDR2 SNEGSKA (reference sequence). V lost 3 bases and J lost 3, with 9 bases in between. This CDR3 has 13 amino acids. CDR3 sequence reads: CSARHGDYNEQFF. CDR3 in DNA: TGCAGTGCTAGGCACGGTGACTACAATGAGCAGTTCTTC.

This clonotype is classed as medium-sized. This chain connects TRBV12-3 or TRBV12-4 to TRBJ2-7, with 7 bases aligning to TRBD1. This CDR3 contains 13 residues. V was clipped by 6 bases and J by 0 bases; unmatched bases: 2. CDR3 in amino acids: CASRPGGSYEQYF. In nucleotides, the CDR3 is TGTGCCAGCAGGCCAGGGGGCTCCTACGAGCAGTACTTC.

Turning to this clonotype: This clone may be a read error of a much larger clone one base away. The chain couples TRBV18 to TRBJ2-2; D is ambiguous. Germline V gene data show CDR1 as KGHSH and CDR2 as LQKENI. There are 12 residues in the CDR3. The CDR3 is CDSSRRTGELFF. The CDR3, as DNA: TGTGACAGCTCGAGACGGACCGGGGAGCTGTTTTTT.

This clonotype is labeled medium-sized. The chain has TRBV11-2 and TRBJ2-3; TRBD2 matches at 15 bases. The CDR3 contains 18 residues. Per germline, CDR1 SGHAT and CDR2 FQNNGV. Trimming cost V 5 bases and J 1 base; bases outside gene matches: 7. This chain's CDR3 is CASSPGTSGRPGTDTQYF. The CDR3 DNA reads TGTGCCAGCAGCCCTGGGACTAGCGGGAGGCCGGGCACAGATACGCAGTATTTT. Full variable domain (missing parts from reference TRBV11-2 and TRBJ2-3): EAGVAQSPRYKIIEKRQSVAFWCNPISGHATLYWYQQILGQGPKLLIQFQNNGVVDDSQLPKDRFSAERLKGVDSTLKIQPAKLEDSAVYLCASSPGTSGRPGTDTQYFGPGTRLTVL.

On this clonotype: A single base separates this from a much larger clone, so it may be a read error. V and J are TRBV7-3 and TRBJ2-1; 8 bases match TRBD2. The CDR3 runs to 16 residues. The germline gives CDR1 SGHTA, CDR2 FQGTGA. CDR3 bases: TGTGACAGCAGCCCAGGGGATAGCGGGATTAGGAATGAGCAGTTCTTC. Translation gives CDSSPGDSGIRNEQFF.